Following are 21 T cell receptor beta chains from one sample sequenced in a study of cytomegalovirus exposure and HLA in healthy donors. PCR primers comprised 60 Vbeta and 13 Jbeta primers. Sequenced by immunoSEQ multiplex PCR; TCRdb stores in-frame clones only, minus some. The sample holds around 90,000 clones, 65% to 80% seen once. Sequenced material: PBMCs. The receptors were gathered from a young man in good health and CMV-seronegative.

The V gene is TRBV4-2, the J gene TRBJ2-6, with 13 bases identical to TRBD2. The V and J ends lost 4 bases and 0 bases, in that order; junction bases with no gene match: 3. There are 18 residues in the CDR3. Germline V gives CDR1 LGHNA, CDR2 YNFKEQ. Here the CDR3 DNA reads TGTGCCAGCAGCCTAACTAGCGGGGGGGGCTCTGGGGCCAACGTCCTGACTTTC. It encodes CASSLTSGGGSGANVLTF.

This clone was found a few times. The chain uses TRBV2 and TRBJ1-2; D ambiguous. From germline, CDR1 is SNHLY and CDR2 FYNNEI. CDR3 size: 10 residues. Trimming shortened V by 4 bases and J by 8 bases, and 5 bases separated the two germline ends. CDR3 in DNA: TGTGCCAGCAGTGGAGGCGGCTACACCTTC. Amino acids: CASSGGGYTF.

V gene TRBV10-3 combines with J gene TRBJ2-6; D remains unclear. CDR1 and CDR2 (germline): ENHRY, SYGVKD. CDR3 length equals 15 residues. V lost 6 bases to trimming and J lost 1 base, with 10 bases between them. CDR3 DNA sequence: TGTGCCATCAGATCCCCCACATCTGGGGCCAACGTCCTGACTTTC. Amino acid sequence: CAIRSPTSGANVLTF.

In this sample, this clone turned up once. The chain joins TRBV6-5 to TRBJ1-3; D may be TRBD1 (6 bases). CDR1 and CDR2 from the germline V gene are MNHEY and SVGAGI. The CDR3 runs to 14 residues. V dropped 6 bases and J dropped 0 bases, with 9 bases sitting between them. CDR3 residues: CASRLDSSGNTIYF. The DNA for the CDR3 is TGTGCCAGCAGGCTGGACAGCTCTGGAAACACCATATATTTT.

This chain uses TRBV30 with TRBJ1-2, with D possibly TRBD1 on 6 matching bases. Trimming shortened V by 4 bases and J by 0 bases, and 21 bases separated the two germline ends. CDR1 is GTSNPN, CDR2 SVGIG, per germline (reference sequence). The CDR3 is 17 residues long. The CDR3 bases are TGTGCCTGGATGCGAGAAGGGGCAGGGGTAGCTAACTATGGCTACACCTTC. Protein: CAWMREGAGVANYGYTF.

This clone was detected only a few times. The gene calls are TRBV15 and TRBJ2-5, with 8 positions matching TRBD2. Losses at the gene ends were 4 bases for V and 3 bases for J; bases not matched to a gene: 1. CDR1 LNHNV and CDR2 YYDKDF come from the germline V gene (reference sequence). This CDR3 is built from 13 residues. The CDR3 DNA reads TGTGCCACCAGCAAAGCGGGGGAAGAGACCCAGTACTTC. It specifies CATSKAGEETQYF. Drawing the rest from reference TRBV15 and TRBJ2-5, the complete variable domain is DAMVIQNPRYQVTQFGKPVTLSCSQTLNHNVMYWYQQKSSQAPKLLFHYYDKDFNNEADTPDNFQSRRPNTSFCFLDIRSPGLGDTAMYLCATSKAGEETQYFGPGTRLLVL.

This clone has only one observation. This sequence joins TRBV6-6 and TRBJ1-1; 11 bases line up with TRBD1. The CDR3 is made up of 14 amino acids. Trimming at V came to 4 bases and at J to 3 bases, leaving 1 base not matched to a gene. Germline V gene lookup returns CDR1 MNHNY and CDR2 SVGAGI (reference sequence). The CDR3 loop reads CASSWDRGDTEAFF. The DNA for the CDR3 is TGTGCCAGCAGTTGGGACAGGGGGGACACTGAAGCTTTCTTT.

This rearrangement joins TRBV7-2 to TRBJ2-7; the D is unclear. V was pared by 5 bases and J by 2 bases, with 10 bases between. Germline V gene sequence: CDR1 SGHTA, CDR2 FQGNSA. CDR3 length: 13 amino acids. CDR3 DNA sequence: TGTGCCAGCAGCCTCTTACCAGCCTACGAGCAGTACTTC. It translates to CASSLLPAYEQYF.

The CDR3 region is CASTQGGKAFF. The CDR3 DNA sequence: TGTGCCAGCACACAGGGGGGAAAAGCTTTCTTT. The rearrangement links TRBV27 to TRBJ1-1, with 8 bases aligning to TRBD1. The CDR3 loop spans 11 amino acids. Germline V gives CDR1 MNHEY, CDR2 SMNVEV (reference sequence). With V trimmed by 7 bases and J by 9 bases, 4 bases remained unmatched.

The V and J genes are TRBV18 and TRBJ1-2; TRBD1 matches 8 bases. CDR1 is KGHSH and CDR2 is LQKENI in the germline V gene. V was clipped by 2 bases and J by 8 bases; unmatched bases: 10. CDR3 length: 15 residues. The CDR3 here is CASSPSGQASRGYTF. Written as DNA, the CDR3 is TGTGCCAGCTCACCATCGGGACAGGCCTCACGGGGCTACACCTTC.

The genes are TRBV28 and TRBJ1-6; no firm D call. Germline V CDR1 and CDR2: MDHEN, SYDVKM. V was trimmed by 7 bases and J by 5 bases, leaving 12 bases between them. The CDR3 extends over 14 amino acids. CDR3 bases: TGTGCCAGCATTACCGGACTAGATAATTCACCCCTCCACTTT. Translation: CASITGLDNSPLHF.

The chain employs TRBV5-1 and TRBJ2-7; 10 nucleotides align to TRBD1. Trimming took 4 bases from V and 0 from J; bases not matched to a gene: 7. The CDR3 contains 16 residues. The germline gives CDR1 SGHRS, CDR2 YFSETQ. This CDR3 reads CASSRPGTGVSYEQYF. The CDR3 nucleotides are TGCGCCAGCAGCCGTCCCGGGACAGGGGTCTCCTACGAGCAGTACTTC.

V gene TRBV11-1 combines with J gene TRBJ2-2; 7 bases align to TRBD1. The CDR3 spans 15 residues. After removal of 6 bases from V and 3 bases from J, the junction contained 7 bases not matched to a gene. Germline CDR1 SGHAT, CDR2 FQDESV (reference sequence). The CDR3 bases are TGTGCCAGCAGGGGGGACAGACTTTACACCGGGGAGCTGTTTTTT. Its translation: CASRGDRLYTGELFF.

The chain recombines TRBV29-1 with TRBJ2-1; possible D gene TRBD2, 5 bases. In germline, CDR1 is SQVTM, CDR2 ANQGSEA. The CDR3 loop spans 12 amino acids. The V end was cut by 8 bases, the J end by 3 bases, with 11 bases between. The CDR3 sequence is CSPRTLYNEQFF. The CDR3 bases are TGCAGCCCCCGGACTCTCTACAATGAGCAGTTCTTC.

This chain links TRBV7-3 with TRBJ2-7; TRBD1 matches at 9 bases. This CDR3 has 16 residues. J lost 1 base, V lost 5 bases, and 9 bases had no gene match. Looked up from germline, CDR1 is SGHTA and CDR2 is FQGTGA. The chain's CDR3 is CASSRTGTGLSYEQYF. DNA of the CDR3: TGTGCCAGCAGCCGGACCGGGACAGGGCTATCCTACGAGCAGTACTTC.

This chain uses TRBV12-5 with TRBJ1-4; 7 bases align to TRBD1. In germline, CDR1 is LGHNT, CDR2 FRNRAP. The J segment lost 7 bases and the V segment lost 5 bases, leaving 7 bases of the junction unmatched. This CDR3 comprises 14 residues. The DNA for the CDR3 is TGTGCTAGTGGTACCGGGACAGAAAGTGAAAAACTGTTTTTT. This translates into CASGTGTESEKLFF.

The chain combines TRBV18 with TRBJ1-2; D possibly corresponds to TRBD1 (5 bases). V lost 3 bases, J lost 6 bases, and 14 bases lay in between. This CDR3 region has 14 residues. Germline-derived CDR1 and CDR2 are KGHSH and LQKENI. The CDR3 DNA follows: TGTGCCAGCTCACCCCAGGGAGGGACCAATGGCTACACCTTC. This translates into CASSPQGGTNGYTF.

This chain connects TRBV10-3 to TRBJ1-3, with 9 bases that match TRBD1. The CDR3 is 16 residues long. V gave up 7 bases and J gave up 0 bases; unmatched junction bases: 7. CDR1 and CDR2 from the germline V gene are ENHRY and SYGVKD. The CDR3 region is CAITQDRGYSGNTIYF. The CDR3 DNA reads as TGTGCCATCACCCAGGACAGGGGCTACTCTGGAAACACCATATATTTT.

The DNA for the CDR3 is TGTGCCAGCAGCCCGCGAACGGGGGAAAACATTCAGTACTTC. Amino acid sequence: CASSPRTGENIQYF. The rearrangement joins TRBV11-2 to TRBJ2-4, with a tentative D call TRBD2 (6 bases). Trimming shortened V by 5 bases and J by 5 bases, and 13 bases separated the two germline ends. Germline CDR1 and CDR2: SGHAT and FQNNGV. The CDR3 is 14 residues long.

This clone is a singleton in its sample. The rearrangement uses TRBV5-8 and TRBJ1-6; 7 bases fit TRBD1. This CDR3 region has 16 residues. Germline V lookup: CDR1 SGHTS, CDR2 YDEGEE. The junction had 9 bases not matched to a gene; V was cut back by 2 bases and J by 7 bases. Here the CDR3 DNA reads TGTGCCAGCAGCTTTCCGAGACAGGGCTGGAATTCACCCCTCCACTTT. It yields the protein CASSFPRQGWNSPLHF.

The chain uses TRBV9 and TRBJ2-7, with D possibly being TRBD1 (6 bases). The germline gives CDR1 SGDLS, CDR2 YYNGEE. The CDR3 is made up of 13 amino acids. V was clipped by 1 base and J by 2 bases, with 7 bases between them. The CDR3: CASSVTGTYEQYF. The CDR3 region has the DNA TGTGCCAGCAGCGTAACAGGGACCTACGAGCAGTACTTC.